The sequence of this T cell receptor (beta chain) was determined in a study of blood T cell repertoires in COVID-19. Study-wide context: There were acute and convalescent COVID-19 samples, and they came from the United States, Italy and Spain. Sources were T cells, B-cell-depleted T cells, or PBMCs; the material itself was cDNA or gDNA.

In the study's own analysis: By means of reference gene primer amplification, nucleated cell counts were estimated. Sequenced by immunoSEQ multiplex PCR; TCRdb stores in-frame clones only, minus some. V, J and clone size are those of that table, while D and trimming were read from the DNA. The repertoire has approximately 170,000 clones, around nine tenths of them found once; the top ten carry 2.5% to 3%. The sequenced sample was peripheral blood. The TCR was taken from a woman older than 75 with COVID-19, enrolled during active disease.

This chain's CDR3 is CASRSSTLPEQFF. In DNA, the CDR3 is TGTGCCAGCAGAAGCTCTACCCTGCCTGAGCAGTTCTTC. The chain carries TRBV27 and TRBJ2-1; D uncertain. The CDR3 has 13 residues. Trimming shortened V by 6 bases and J by 9 bases, and 15 bases separated the two germline ends. CDR1 and CDR2 (germline): MNHEY, SMNVEV (reference sequence).